The 10 T cell receptor beta chains below were found in one sample sequenced in a study of T cells in lung cancer brain metastases. The data were produced by immunoSEQ multiplex PCR, yet TCRdb's version contains in-frame clones alone and is incomplete. Of over a thousand clones in the sample, 86% are singletons; the top ten hold around a sixth. Sequenced sample: tumor tissue from a brain metastasis. The receptors derive from a woman between 50 and 59 years old with non-small cell lung cancer that had spread to the brain.

The V and J genes are TRBV6-5 and TRBJ2-7; D is unresolved. The CDR3 consists of 13 residues. Trimming removed 10 bases from V and 1 base from J, with 14 bases in between. Germline V gene sequence: CDR1 MNHEY, CDR2 SVGAGI. The CDR3 DNA follows: TGTGCCACCACGGAGACCGGATCCTACGAGCAGTACTTC. Its translation is CATTETGSYEQYF.

Concerning this clone itself: Germline and junction disagree at one end, which may indicate a read error. The rearrangement uses TRBV7-7 and TRBJ2-1, with TRBD2 matching over 9 bases. This CDR3 spans 14 amino acids. Germline assignment: CDR1 SSHAT and CDR2 FNYEAQ (reference sequence). CDR3 residues: CASSLAGLANEQFF. The CDR3 bases are TGTGCTAGCAGCTTAGCGGGACTAGCAAATGAGCAGTTCTTC. The full variable domain, rest sourced from reference TRBV7-7 and TRBJ2-1, is GAGVSQSPRYKVTKRGQDVTLRCDPISSHATLYWYQQALGQGPEFLTYFNYEAQPDKSGLPSDRFSAERPEGSISTLTIQRTEQRDSAMYRCASSLAGLANEQFFGPGTRLTVL.

The chain couples TRBV7-2 to TRBJ2-5, with D uncertain. Trimming left V 4 bases short and J 7 bases short, with 10 bases between. This CDR3 region has 12 residues. CDR1 and CDR2 from the germline V gene are SGHTA and FQGNSA. The CDR3 loop reads CASSSRPGTQYF. The CDR3, as DNA: TGTGCCAGCAGCTCACGTCCCGGGACCCAGTACTTC.

Of note for this clone: The junction differs from germline at one of its ends, possibly a read error. The chain couples TRBV5-6 to TRBJ2-5; D remains ambiguous. Germline V CDR1 and CDR2: SGHDT, YYEEEE. This CDR3 spans 11 amino acids. In nucleotides, the CDR3 is TGTGCCAACAGCTTAAAAGAGACCCAGTACTTC. This encodes CANSLKETQYF. Complete variable domain (other parts from reference TRBV5-6 and TRBJ2-5): DAGVTQSPTHLIKTRGQQVTLRCSPKSGHDTVSWYQQALGQGPQFIFQYYEEEERQRGNFPDRFSGHQFPNYSSELNVNALLLGDSALYLCANSLKETQYFGPGTRLLVL.

For the CDR3, the DNA is TGTGCCAGCAGCTCTAATGCGGGTCGCTCCTACAATGAGCAGTTCTTC. It codes for CASSSNAGRSYNEQFF. The chain carries TRBV5-8 and TRBJ2-1; possibly TRBD2 for D (5 bases). Looked up from germline, CDR1 is SGHTS and CDR2 is YDEGEE. This CDR3 spans 16 amino acids. Trimming left V 3 bases short and J 0 bases short, with 13 bases between.

This sequence joins TRBV23-1 and TRBJ2-1; no definite D call. TRBV23-1 counts as an open reading frame of uncertain function. With 5 bases removed from V and 5 bases from J, the gap between germline ends came to 16 bases. The CDR3 contains 15 residues. The DNA of the CDR3 is TGCGCCAGCAGTTTCGCGCGACAAGGTAACAATGAGCAGTTCTTC. This translates into CASSFARQGNNEQFF.

This clone turned up a few times. This chain connects TRBV20-1 to TRBJ1-1; the D is unclear. CDR1 and CDR2 from the germline V gene are DFQATT and SNEGSKA (reference sequence). The CDR3 spans 11 residues. In DNA, the CDR3 is TGCAGGCCCTTTAGTGGTCTTGAAGCTTTCTTT. Translation gives CRPFSGLEAFF.

The rearrangement uses TRBV10-3 and TRBJ2-5, with 7 bases aligning to TRBD2. Per germline, CDR1 ENHRY and CDR2 SYGVKD. V trimming: 11 bases; J trimming: 5 bases; junction bases outside the gene matches: 14. The CDR3 spans 14 residues. In DNA, the CDR3 is TGTGCCGTAAAGGGGCGGGAGTTAAGGGAGACCCAGTACTTC. Protein sequence: CAVKGRELRETQYF.

V gene TRBV5-1 combines with J gene TRBJ2-3; 9 bases map to TRBD2. Trimming at V came to 6 bases and at J to 5 bases, leaving 10 bases not matched to a gene. The CDR3 has 15 amino acids. The germline CDR1 and CDR2 sequences are SGHRS and YFSETQ. The CDR3 nucleotides are TGCGCCAGCACCCTGGCGGGGGGGCCTCAAGATACGCAGTATTTT. Translating it yields CASTLAGGPQDTQYF.

The chain links TRBV2 to TRBJ2-7; 7 bases align to TRBD2. This CDR3 contains 16 residues. The germline CDR1 and CDR2 sequences are SNHLY and FYNNEI. V gave up 3 bases and J gave up 4 bases; unmatched junction bases: 12. The CDR3 here is CASSEGSGLLQYEQYF. The CDR3 DNA sequence: TGTGCCAGCAGTGAGGGGTCGGGACTACTCCAATACGAGCAGTACTTC.